These 3 T cell receptor beta chains share one sample of origin, sequenced in a study of blood T cells in healthy people across ages. A sample-barcoded 5' primer and a J-beta primer mix were used in a second PCR of about 6 to 11 cycles. Via MiXCR, TCRdb re-called the 5' RACE reads, giving one row per CDR3 protein. The sample lists around 1,500,000 distinct CDR3 sequences; roughly 30% were seen once. The material sequenced was blood. The receptors shown here come from a woman aged 30 to 39 in good health.

The V gene is TRBV7-2, the J gene TRBJ2-4; 8 bases line up with TRBD1. The J call may be wrong; the DNA end is better matched by TRBJ2-7. The CDR3 is 14 amino acids. Germline-derived CDR1 and CDR2 are SGHTA and FQGNSA. Here the CDR3 DNA reads TGTGCCAGCAGCTTATGGGACAGGAACTACGAGCAGTACTTC. It encodes CASSLWDRNYEQYF.

V is TRBV19 and J is TRBJ1-2, with D possibly TRBD1 on 5 matching bases. Germline CDR1 is LNHDA and CDR2 is SQIVND (reference sequence). The CDR3 has 15 residues. V lost 2 bases and J 3 bases, leaving 13 bases between the germline ends. For the CDR3, the DNA is TGTGCCAGTAGTATAAAAGGGGCTGCTGACTATGGCTACACCTTC. This gives the protein CASSIKGAADYGYTF.

The chain has TRBV3-1 and TRBJ1-2; 7 bases line up with TRBD1. The trim removed 1 base at V and 6 bases at J, leaving 8 bases unmatched. The CDR3 is made up of 15 amino acids. CDR1 and CDR2 (germline): LGHDT, YNNKEL (reference sequence). CDR3 in amino acids: CASSQGRTGPHGYTF. The CDR3, as DNA: TGTGCCAGCAGCCAAGGCCGGACAGGTCCCCATGGCTACACCTTC.